Reported below is one TCR beta chain. Clones were read by immunoSEQ multiplex PCR, and TCRdb kept only the in-frame ones, dropping some. Here the sample spans approximately 150,000 clones, under 90% being singletons. The data are from a study of control samples from healthy donors and cancer patients. The CDR3 has 13 amino acids. CDR1 is MNHEY, CDR2 SVGAGI, per germline. With V trimmed by 8 bases and J by 2 bases, 2 bases remained unmatched. V is TRBV6-5 and J is TRBJ2-5, with 10 nucleotides matching TRBD2. The TCR comes from a man aged 25 to 40 in good health. Sequencing input: blood. DNA of the CDR3: TGTGCCAGCGCGGGACTAGCGCAAGAGACCCAGTACTTC. Its translation: CASAGLAQETQYF.